What follows is one T cell receptor beta chain and its context. These data come from a study of blood T cell repertoires in COVID-19. The data were produced by immunoSEQ multiplex PCR, yet TCRdb's version contains in-frame clones alone and is incomplete. This table has roughly 73,000 clones, about 88% appearing once. The germline gives CDR1 LGHNA, CDR2 YNFKEQ. The CDR3 has 15 residues. V was pared by 3 bases and J by 6 bases, with 17 bases between. The clonotype comes from a human donor in a cohort sampled during active COVID-19. This rearrangement joins TRBV4-2 to TRBJ1-2; D is possibly TRBD1 (5 bases). Input material: peripheral blood. CDR3 bases: TGTGCCAGCAGCCAGGGTCCCGGACGGGGGGATGGCTACACCTTC. It yields the protein CASSQGPGRGDGYTF.